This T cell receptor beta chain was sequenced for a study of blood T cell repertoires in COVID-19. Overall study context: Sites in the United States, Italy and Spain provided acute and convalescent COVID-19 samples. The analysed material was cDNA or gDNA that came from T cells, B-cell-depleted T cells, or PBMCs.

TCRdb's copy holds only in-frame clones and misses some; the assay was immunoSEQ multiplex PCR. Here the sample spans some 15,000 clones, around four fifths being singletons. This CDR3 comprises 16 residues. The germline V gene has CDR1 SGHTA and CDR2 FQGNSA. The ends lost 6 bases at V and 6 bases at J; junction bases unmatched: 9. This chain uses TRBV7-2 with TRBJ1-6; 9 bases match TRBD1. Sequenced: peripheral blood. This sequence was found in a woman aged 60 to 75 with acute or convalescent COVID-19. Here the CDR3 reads CASRPSMDRGNSPLHF. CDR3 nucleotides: TGTGCCAGCAGACCTAGCATGGACAGGGGTAATTCACCCCTCCACTTT. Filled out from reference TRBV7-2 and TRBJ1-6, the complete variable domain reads GAGVSQSPSNKVTEKGKDVELRCDPISGHTALYWYRQSLGQGLEFLIYFQGNSAPDKSGLPSDRFSAERTGGSVSTLTIQRTQQEDSAVYLCASRPSMDRGNSPLHFGNGTRLTVT.